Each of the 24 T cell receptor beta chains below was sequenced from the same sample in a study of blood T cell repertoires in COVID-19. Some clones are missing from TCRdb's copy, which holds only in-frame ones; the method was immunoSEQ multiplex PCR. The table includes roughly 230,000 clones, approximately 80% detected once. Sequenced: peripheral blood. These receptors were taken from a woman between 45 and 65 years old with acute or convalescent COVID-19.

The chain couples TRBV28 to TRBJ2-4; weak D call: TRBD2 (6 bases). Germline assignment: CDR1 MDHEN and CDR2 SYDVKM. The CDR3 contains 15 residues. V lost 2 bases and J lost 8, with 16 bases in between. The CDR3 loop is CASSLAGFNGDIQYF. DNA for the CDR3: TGTGCCAGCAGTTTAGCGGGGTTTAACGGGGACATTCAGTACTTC.

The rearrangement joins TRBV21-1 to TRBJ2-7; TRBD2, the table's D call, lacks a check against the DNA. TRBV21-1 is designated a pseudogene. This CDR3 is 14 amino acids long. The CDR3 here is CASTSGGPSYEQYF. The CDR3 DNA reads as TGTGCCAGCACGAGCGGGGGGCCCTCCTACGAGCAGTACTTC.

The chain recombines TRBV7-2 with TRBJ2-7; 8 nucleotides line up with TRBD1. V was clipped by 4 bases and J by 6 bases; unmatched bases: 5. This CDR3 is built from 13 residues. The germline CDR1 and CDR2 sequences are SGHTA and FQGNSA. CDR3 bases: TGTGCCAGCAGCTCGAAACAGGGGGGCGAGCAGTACTTC. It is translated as CASSSKQGGEQYF.

CDR3 sequence reads: CASSSSGQGADTQYF. CDR3 in DNA: TGTGCCAGCAGTTCTTCCGGACAGGGGGCAGATACGCAGTATTTT. This rearrangement joins TRBV28 to TRBJ2-3; 10 bases are shared with TRBD1. CDR1 and CDR2 from the germline V gene are MDHEN and SYDVKM. CDR3 length equals 15 residues. J gave up 4 bases and V 4 bases, and 5 bases lay outside the gene matches.

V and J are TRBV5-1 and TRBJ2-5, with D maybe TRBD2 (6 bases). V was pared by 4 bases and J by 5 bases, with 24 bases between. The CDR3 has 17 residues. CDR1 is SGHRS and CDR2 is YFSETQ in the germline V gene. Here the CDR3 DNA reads TGCGCCAGCAGCGCGCTTAGCGGCGGCGCAGGGTGGGAGACCCAGTACTTC. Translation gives CASSALSGGAGWETQYF. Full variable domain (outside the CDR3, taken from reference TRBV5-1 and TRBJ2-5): KAGVTQTPRYLIKTRGQQVTLSCSPISGHRSVSWYQQTPGQGLQFLFEYFSETQRNKGNFPGRFSGRQFSNSRSEMNVSTLELGDSALYLCASSALSGGAGWETQYFGPGTRLLVL.

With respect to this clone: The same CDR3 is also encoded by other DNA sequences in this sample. The CDR3 DNA reads as TGTGCCAGCAGCCAAGAGAGGGGGCGAGAGACCCAGTACTTC. This codes for CASSQERGRETQYF. This chain links TRBV3-1 (or the pseudogene TRBV3-2) with TRBJ2-5; 7 bases align to TRBD1. J gave up 4 bases and V 0 bases, and 2 bases lay outside the gene matches. The CDR3 has 14 amino acids. CDR1 is LGHDT and CDR2 is YNNKEL in the germline V gene (reference sequence).

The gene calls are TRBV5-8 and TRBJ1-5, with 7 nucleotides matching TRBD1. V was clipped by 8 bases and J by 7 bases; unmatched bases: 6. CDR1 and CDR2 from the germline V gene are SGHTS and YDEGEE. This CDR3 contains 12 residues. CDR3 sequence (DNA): TGTGCCAGTCGCCAGGGGGACCAGCCCCAGCATTTT. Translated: CASRQGDQPQHF.

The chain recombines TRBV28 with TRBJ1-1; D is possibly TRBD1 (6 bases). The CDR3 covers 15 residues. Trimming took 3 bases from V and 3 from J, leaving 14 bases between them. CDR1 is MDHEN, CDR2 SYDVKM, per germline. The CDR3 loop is CASSFQGRKDTEAFF. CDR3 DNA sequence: TGTGCCAGCAGTTTCCAGGGGCGCAAGGACACTGAAGCTTTCTTT.

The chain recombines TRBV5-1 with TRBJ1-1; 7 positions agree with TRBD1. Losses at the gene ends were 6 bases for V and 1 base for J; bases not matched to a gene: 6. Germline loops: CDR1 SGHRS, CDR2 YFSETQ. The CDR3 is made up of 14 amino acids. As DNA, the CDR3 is TGCGCCAGCAACCTACAGGGGACGAACACTGAAGCTTTCTTT. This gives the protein CASNLQGTNTEAFF.

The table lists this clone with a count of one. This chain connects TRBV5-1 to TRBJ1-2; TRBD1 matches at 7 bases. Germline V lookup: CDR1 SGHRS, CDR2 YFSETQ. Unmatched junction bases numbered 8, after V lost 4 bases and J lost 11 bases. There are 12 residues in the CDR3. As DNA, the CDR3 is TGCGCCAGCAGCAAGGTGACAGGGTGGTACACCTTC. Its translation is CASSKVTGWYTF.

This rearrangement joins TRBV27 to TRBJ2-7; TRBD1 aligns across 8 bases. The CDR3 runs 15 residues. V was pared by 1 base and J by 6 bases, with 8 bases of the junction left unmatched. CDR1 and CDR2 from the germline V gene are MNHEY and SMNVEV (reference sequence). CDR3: CASSLYSGGAGEQYF. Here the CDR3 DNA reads TGTGCCAGCAGTTTATATTCAGGGGGCGCGGGCGAGCAGTACTTC.

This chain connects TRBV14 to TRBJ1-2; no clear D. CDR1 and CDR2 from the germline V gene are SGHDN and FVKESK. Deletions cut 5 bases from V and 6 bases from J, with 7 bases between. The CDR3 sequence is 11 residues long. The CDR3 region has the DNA TGTGCCAGCAGCTCAGGCGATGGCTACACCTTC. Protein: CASSSGDGYTF.

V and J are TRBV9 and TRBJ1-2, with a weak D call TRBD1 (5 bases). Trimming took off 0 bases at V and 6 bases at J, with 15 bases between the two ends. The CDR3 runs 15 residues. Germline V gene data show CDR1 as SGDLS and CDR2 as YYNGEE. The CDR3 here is CASSVVDQGWDGYTF. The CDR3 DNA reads TGTGCCAGCAGCGTAGTCGATCAGGGTTGGGATGGCTACACCTTC.

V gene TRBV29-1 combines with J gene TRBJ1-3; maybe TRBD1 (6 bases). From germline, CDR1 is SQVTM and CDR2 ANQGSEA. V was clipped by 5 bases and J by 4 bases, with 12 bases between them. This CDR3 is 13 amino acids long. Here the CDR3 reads CSVRGAAGNTIYF. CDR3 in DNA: TGCAGCGTTCGGGGGGCAGCAGGAAACACCATATATTTT. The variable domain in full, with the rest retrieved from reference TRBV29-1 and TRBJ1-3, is SAVISQKPSRDICQRGTSLTIQCQVDSQVTMMFWYRQQPGQSLTLIATANQGSEATYESGFVIDKFPISRPNLTFSTLTVSNMSPEDSSIYLCSVRGAAGNTIYFGEGSWLTVV.

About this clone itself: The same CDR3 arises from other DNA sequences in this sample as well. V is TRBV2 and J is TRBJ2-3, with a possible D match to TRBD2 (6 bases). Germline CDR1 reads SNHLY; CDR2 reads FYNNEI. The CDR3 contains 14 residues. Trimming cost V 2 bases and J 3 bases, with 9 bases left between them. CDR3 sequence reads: CASSEPGGTDTQYF. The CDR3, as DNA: TGTGCCAGCAGTGAACCCGGGGGAACAGATACGCAGTATTTT. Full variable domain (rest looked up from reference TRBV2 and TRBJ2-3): EPEVTQTPSHQVTQMGQEVILRCVPISNHLYFYWYRQILGQKVEFLVSFYNNEISEKSEIFDDQFSVERPDGSNFTLKIRSTKLEDSAMYFCASSEPGGTDTQYFGPGTRLTVL.

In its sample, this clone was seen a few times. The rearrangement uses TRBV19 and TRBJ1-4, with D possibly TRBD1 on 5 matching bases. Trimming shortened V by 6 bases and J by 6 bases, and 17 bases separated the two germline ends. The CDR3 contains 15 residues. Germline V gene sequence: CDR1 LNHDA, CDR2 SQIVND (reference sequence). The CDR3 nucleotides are TGTGCCAGTAGACCTATTCCGGGGGGAGATGAAAAACTGTTTTTT. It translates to CASRPIPGGDEKLFF.

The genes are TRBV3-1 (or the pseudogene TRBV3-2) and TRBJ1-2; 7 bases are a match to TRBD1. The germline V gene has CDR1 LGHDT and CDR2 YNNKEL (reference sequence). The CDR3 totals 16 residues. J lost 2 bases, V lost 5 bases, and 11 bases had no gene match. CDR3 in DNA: TGTGCCAGCAGCGGGGACAGCCAAGGGAACAACTATGGCTACACCTTC. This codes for CASSGDSQGNNYGYTF.

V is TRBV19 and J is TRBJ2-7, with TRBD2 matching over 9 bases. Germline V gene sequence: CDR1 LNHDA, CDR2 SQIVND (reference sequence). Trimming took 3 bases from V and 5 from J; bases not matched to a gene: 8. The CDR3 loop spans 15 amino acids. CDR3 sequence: CASSMVAGGNDEQYF. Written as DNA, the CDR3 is TGTGCCAGTAGTATGGTGGCGGGAGGGAATGACGAGCAGTACTTC.

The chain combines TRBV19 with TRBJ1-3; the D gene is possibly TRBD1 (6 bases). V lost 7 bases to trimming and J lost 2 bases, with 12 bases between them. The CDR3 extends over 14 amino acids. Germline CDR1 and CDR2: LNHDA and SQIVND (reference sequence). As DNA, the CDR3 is TGTGCCAGTAACAAAGGGGGAGCTGGAAACACCATATATTTT. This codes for CASNKGGAGNTIYF.

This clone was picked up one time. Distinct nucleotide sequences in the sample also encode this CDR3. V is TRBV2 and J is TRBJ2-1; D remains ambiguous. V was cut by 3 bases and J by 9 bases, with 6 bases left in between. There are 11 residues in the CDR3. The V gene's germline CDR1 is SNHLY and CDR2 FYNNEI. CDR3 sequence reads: CASSEFLEQFF. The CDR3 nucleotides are TGTGCCAGCAGTGAGTTCCTTGAGCAGTTCTTC.

CDR3 bases: TGTGCCAGCAGCTTAGCCGGCAGGGGGTCGGTTGGCTATGGCTACACCTTC. It is translated as CASSLAGRGSVGYGYTF. V and J are TRBV5-6 and TRBJ1-2, with 7 nucleotides matching TRBD1. This CDR3 region has 17 residues. After removal of 2 bases from V and 4 bases from J, the junction contained 14 bases not matched to a gene. Germline CDR1 SGHDT, CDR2 YYEEEE.

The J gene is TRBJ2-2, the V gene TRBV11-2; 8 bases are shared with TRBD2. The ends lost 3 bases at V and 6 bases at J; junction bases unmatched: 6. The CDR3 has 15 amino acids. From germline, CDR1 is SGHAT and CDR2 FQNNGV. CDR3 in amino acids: CASSFPAGVPGELFF. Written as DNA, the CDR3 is TGTGCCAGCAGCTTTCCAGCGGGAGTCCCCGGGGAGCTGTTTTTT. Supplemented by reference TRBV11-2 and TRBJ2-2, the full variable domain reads EAGVAQSPRYKIIEKRQSVAFWCNPISGHATLYWYQQILGQGPKLLIQFQNNGVVDDSQLPKDRFSAERLKGVDSTLKIQPAKLEDSAVYLCASSFPAGVPGELFFGEGSRLTVL.

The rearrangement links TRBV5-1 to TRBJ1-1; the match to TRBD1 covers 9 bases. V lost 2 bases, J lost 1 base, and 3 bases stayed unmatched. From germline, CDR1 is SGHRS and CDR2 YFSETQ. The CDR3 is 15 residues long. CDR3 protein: CASSFTGGENTEAFF. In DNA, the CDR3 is TGCGCCAGCAGCTTCACAGGGGGCGAGAACACTGAAGCTTTCTTT.

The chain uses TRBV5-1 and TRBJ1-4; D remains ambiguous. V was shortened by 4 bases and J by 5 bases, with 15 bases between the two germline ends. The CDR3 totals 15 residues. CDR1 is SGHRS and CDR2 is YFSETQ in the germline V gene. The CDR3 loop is CASSPRGSTNEKLFF. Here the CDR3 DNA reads TGCGCCAGCAGCCCCCGCGGCAGCACCAATGAAAAACTGTTTTTT.